This T cell receptor (beta chain) was recovered during a study of T-cell reconstitution after alpha-beta-depleted transplantation in children. Using unique molecular identifiers, the investigators prepared the TCRbeta library. TCRdb reanalysed the PCR reads using MiXCR and keeps one entry per CDR3 protein. The table records over 300,000 distinct CDR3 sequences, 10% to 13% of them present only once. This clonotype was detected a few times. The CDR3 consists of 15 residues. Germline CDR1 is SEHNR and CDR2 is FQNEAQ (reference sequence). V was clipped by 4 bases and J by 13 bases; unmatched bases: 14. Sequences were derived from PBMCs from the stem cell graft donor, sampled from the stem cell graft. The origin of this receptor is a human donor who donated a stem cell graft to a child with acute lymphoblastic leukemia. The rearrangement links TRBV7-9 to TRBJ2-3; TRBD1 agrees at 10 bases. CDR3 residues: CASSSYQTGGSNEYF. The CDR3 coding sequence is TGTGCCAGCAGCTCCTACCAGACAGGGGGCTCCAATGAGTATTTT.